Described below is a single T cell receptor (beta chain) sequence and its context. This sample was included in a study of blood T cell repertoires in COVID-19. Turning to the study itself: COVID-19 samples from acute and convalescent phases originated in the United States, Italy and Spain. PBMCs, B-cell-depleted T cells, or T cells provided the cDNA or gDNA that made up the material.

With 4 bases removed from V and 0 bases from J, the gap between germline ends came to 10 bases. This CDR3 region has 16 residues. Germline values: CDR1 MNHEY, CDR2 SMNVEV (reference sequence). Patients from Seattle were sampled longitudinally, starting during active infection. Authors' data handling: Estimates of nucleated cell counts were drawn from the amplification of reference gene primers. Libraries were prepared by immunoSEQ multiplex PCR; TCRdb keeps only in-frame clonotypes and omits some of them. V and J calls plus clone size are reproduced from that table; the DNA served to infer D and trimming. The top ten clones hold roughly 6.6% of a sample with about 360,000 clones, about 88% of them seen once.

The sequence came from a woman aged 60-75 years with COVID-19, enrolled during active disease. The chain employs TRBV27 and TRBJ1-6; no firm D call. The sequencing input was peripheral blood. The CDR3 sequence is CASSSRVYSYNSPLHF. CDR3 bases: TGTGCCAGCAGTTCGCGGGTCTACTCCTATAATTCACCCCTCCACTTT.